This T cell receptor beta chain was captured by sequencing in a study of cytomegalovirus exposure and HLA in healthy donors. Study observations and caveats: In vitro confirmation showed a few CMV-associated chains to be CMV antigen specific. The study labeled about 160 TCR beta chains cytomegalovirus-associated.

Here immunoSEQ multiplex PCR was the method, and the copy in TCRdb shows in-frame clones only, minus some. Of 110,000 to 150,000 clones in the sample, approximately 94% were seen once. Comments on this clone: Its target is not known.

Germline values: CDR1 MGHRA, CDR2 YSYEKL. Deletions cut 1 base from V and 8 bases from J, with 15 bases between. The CDR3 has 15 residues. The clonotype originates from a man between 18 and 35 years old in good health and CMV-seropositive. The material sequenced was PBMCs. The rearrangement uses TRBV4-1 and TRBJ2-4, with D possibly matching TRBD2 (7 bases). The CDR3 DNA reads TGCGCCAGCAGCCAAGTTGGGGGCGCGGGAGACATTCAGTACTTC. Its translation is CASSQVGGAGDIQYF.